Sequencing of this TCR beta chain was carried out in a study of blood T cell repertoires in COVID-19. Study information: Sample material is recorded as cDNA or gDNA derived from T cells, B-cell-depleted T cells, or PBMCs.

This CDR3 region has 16 residues. Trimming pared 0 bases from V and 3 bases from J, leaving 14 bases between. The germline gives CDR1 LGHNA, CDR2 YSLEER. In the source study's methods: Using reference gene primer amplification, nucleated cell counts were estimated. Sequenced by immunoSEQ multiplex PCR; TCRdb stores in-frame clones only, minus some. The V and J calls and the clone size are those of that table, but D and trimming were determined from the DNA. The profile shows roughly 300,000 clones, about 83% of them singletons. This clone was detected a few times. The sample comprised peripheral blood. The V and J genes are TRBV4-3 and TRBJ1-2; a possible D gene is TRBD1 (6 bases). The origin of this receptor is a woman aged 45-60 years with acute or convalescent COVID-19. In DNA form, the CDR3 reads TGCGCCAGCAGCCAAGAGCTGGGGGCGCGGGACTATGGCTACACCTTC. This encodes CASSQELGARDYGYTF.